Sequencing of this T cell receptor beta chain was carried out in a study of T cell responses to AZD1222 COVID-19 vaccine. Trimming stripped 5 bases from V and 2 bases from J, with 13 bases between. This CDR3 spans 14 amino acids. The germline gives CDR1 LNHDA, CDR2 SQIVND (reference sequence). This table comes from immunoSEQ multiplex PCR, and its TCRdb copy is limited to in-frame clones, with some not included. Altogether 57,000 or so clones are present, around 81% being singletons, with the ten largest covering approximately 26%. This clonotype originated in an adult who received the AZD1222 COVID-19 vaccine. Source: peripheral blood, taken 28 days after the second AZD1222 dose. The V call is TRBV19, the J call TRBJ2-7; weak D call: TRBD1 (6 bases). The CDR3 bases are TGTGCCAGTAGTTCCCAGGGGTCCGCCTACGAGCAGTACTTC. It translates to CASSSQGSAYEQYF.